The present TCR beta chain was sequenced within a study of identical twins. In TCRdb, the 5' RACE reads were re-called with MiXCR into one record per CDR3 protein. Of 1.5 million to 2 million distinct CDR3 sequences listed, about 31% are singletons. The germline V gene encodes CDR1 MNHNY and CDR2 SVGAGI (reference sequence). The trim removed 9 bases at V and 7 bases at J, leaving 4 bases unmatched. There are 12 residues in the CDR3. The receptor comes from a newborn girl in good health. Sequenced material: cord blood. The J gene is TRBJ2-2, the V gene TRBV6-6; 8 bases are a match to TRBD2. CDR3 sequence: CASSGVHGELFF. The CDR3 DNA is TGTGCCAGTAGCGGGGTTCACGGGGAGCTGTTTTTT.